This paragraph reports one T cell receptor (beta chain). This sample is part of a study of blood T cell repertoires in COVID-19. Study overall: Sites in the United States, Italy and Spain provided acute and convalescent COVID-19 samples. The cDNA or gDNA used as material had been derived from T cells, B-cell-depleted T cells, or PBMCs.

Methods used by the authors: It was from reference gene primer amplification that nucleated cell counts were estimated. Sequencing used immunoSEQ multiplex PCR; TCRdb keeps in-frame clones, though not all of them. D and trimming were read from the DNA, whereas the V and J calls and clone size are those reported in that table. Among around 260,000 clones listed, 85% were seen once. The origin of this receptor is a human donor in a cohort sampled during active COVID-19. The sample consisted of peripheral blood.

CDR3 residues: CAISESETAHLEAFF. The CDR3 nucleotides read TGTGCCATCAGTGAGTCGGAGACAGCTCACCTTGAAGCTTTCTTT. The gene calls are TRBV10-3 and TRBJ1-1, with D perhaps matching TRBD1 (5 bases). The CDR3 has 15 residues. In germline, CDR1 is ENHRY, CDR2 SYGVKD. V lost 0 bases and J 7 bases, leaving 15 bases between the germline ends.